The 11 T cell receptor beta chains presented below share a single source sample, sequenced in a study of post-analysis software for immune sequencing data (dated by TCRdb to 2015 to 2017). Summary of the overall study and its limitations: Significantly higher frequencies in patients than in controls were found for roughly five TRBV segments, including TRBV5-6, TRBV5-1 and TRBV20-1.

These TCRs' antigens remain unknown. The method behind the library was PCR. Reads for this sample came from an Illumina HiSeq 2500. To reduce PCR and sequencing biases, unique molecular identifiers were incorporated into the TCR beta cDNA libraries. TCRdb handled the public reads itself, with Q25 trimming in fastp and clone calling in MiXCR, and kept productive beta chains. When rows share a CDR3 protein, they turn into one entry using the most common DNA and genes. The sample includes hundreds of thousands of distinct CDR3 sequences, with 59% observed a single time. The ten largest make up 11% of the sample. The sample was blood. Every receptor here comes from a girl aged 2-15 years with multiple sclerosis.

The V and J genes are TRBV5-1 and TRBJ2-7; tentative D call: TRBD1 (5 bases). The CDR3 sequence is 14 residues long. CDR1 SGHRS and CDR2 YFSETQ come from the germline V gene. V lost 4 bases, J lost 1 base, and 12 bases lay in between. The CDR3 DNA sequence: TGCGCCAGCAGCAGAGACAGTGAGTCCTACGAGCAGTACTTC. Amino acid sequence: CASSRDSESYEQYF.

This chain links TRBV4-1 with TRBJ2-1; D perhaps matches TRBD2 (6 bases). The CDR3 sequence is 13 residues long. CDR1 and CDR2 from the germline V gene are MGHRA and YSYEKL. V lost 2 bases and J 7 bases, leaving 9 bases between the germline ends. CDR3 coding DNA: TGCGCCAGCAGCCAACAACGGGGGAATGAGCAGTTCTTC. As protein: CASSQQRGNEQFF.

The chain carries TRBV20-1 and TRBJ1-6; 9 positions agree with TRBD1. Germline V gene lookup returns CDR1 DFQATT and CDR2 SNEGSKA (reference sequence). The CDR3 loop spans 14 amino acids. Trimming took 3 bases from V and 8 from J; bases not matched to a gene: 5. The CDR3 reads CSASLRTGDSPLHF. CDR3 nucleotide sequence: TGCAGTGCTAGTCTTCGGACAGGGGATTCACCCCTCCACTTT.

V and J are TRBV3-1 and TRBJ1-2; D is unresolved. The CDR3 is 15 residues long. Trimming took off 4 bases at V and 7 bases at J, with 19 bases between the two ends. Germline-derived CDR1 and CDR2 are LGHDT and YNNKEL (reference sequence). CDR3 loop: CASSPERQTPPGYTF. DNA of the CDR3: TGTGCCAGCAGCCCTGAACGCCAGACCCCTCCTGGCTACACCTTC.

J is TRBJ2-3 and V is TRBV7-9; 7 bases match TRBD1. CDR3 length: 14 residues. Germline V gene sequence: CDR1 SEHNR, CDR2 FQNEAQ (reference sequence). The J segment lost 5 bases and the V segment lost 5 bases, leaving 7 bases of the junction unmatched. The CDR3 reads CASSRRQGLDTQYF. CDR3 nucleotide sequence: TGTGCCAGCAGCCGCCGACAGGGATTAGATACGCAGTATTTT.

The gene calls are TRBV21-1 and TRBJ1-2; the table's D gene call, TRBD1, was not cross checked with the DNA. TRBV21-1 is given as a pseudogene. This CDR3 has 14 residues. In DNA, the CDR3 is TGTGCCAGCAGGGCCAGGGCTCCAGACTATGGCTACACCTTC. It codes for CASRARAPDYGYTF.

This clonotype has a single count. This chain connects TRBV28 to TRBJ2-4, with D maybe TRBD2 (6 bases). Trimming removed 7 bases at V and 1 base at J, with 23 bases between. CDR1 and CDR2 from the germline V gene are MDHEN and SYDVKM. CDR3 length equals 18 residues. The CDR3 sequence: CASKSTPGLSGAKNIQYF. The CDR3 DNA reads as TGTGCCAGCAAAAGCACCCCGGGACTCAGTGGGGCCAAAAACATTCAGTACTTC.

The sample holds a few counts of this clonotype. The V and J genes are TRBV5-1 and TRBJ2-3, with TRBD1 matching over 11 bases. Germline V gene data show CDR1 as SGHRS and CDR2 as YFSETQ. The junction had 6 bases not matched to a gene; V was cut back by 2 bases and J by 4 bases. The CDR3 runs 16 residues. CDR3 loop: CASSFRDRGTADTQYF. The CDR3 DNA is TGCGCCAGCAGCTTCAGGGACAGGGGGACGGCAGATACGCAGTATTTT.

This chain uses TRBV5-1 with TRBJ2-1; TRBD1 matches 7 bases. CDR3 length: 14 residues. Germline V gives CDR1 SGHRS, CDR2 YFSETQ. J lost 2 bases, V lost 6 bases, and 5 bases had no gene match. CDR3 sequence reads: CASKRQGAYNEQFF. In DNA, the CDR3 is TGCGCCAGCAAGCGACAGGGAGCCTACAATGAGCAGTTCTTC. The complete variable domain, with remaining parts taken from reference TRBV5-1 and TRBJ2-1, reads KAGVTQTPRYLIKTRGQQVTLSCSPISGHRSVSWYQQTPGQGLQFLFEYFSETQRNKGNFPGRFSGRQFSNSRSEMNVSTLELGDSALYLCASKRQGAYNEQFFGPGTRLTVL.

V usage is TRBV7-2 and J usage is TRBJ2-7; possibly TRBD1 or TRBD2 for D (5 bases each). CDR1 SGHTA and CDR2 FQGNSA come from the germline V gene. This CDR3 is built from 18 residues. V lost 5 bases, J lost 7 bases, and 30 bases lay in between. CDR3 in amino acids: CASSRRGGAGQTYNEQYF. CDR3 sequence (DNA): TGTGCCAGCAGCCGTAGGGGTGGGGCGGGCCAGACCTACAATGAGCAGTACTTC.

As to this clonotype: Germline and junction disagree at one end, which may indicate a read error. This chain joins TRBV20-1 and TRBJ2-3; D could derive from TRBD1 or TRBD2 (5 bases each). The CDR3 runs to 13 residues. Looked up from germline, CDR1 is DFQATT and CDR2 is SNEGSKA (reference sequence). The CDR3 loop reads CSTRDSSRDTQYF. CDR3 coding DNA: TGCAGTACTAGAGACAGTAGCCGAGATACGCAGTATTTT.